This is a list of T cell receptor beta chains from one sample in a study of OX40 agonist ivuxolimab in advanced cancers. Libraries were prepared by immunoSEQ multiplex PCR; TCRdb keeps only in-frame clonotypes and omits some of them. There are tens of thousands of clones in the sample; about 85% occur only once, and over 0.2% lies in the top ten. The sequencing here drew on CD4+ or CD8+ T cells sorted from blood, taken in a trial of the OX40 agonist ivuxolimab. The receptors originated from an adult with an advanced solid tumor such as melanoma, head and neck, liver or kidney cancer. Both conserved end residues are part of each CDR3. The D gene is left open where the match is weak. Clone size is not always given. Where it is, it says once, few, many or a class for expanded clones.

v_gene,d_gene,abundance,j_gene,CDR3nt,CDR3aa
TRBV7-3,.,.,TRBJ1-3,TGTGCCAGCAGCAAAGGACAACAGGGTGCTGGAAACACCATATATTTT,CASSKGQQGAGNTIYF
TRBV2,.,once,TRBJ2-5,TGTGCCAGCAAGAATAATTGGCAGCGGAAAGAGACCCAGTACTTC,CASKNNWQRKETQYF
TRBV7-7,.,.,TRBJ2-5,TGTGCTAGCAGGCCAAACGGGGGAGAGACCCAGTACTTC,CASRPNGGETQYF
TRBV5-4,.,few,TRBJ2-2,TGTGCCACCCAGAGAGGGGTAACCGGGGAGCTGTTTTTT,CATQRGVTGELFF
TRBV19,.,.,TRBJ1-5,TGTGCCAGTAGTATAGACAGGGATCAGCCCCAGCATTTT,CASSIDRDQPQHF
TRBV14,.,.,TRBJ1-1,TGTGCCAGCAGCCAAGATGAAGCGGCGGGATTAGCTTTCTTT,CASSQDEAAGLAFF
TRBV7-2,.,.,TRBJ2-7,TGTGCCAGCAGCTCTTACTCCCAGGGATCGGACGAGCAGTACTTC,CASSSYSQGSDEQYF
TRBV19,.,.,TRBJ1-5,TGTGCCAGTAGTATGTCGGCAGGGATCAGCAATCAGCCCCAGCATTTT,CASSMSAGISNQPQHF
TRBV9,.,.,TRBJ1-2,TGTGCCAGCAGCGTAGCCCTCGACAGCCCCGGGGACTATGGCTACACCTTC,CASSVALDSPGDYGYTF
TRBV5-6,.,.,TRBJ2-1,TGTGCCAGCAGTAGATGGCAGTACAATGAGCAGTTCTTC,CASSRWQYNEQFF
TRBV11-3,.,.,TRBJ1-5,TGTGCCAGCAGCTTAGGTAGGAACCTTTGGGGGGCTGGCAATCAGCCCCAGCATTTT,CASSLGRNLWGAGNQPQHF
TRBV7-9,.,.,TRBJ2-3,TGTGCCAGCAGCGGTAACATCGTAACCGCGGGAGATACGCAGTATTTT,CASSGNIVTAGDTQYF
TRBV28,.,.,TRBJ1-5,TGTGCCAGCAGTTTATCTGGTAGCAATCAGCCCCAGCATTTT,CASSLSGSNQPQHF
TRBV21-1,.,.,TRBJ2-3,TGTGCCAGCAGCCCACCCATGGGAGGCGGGACAGATACGCAGTATTTT,CASSPPMGGGTDTQYF
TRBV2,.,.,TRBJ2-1,TGTGCCAGCAGTGAGACTAGTGCCTCCTACAATGAGCAGTTCTTC,CASSETSASYNEQFF
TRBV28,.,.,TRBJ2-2,TGTGCCAGCAGCACTGGCCCCCTGTACACCGGGGAGCTGTTTTTT,CASSTGPLYTGELFF
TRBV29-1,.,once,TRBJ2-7,TGCAGCGTTGGGACTTACTCCTACGAGCAGTACTTC,CSVGTYSYEQYF
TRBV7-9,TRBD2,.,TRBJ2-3,TGTGCCAGCAGCTTAGTCCAGCGGGGAGGCACAGATACGCAGTATTTT,CASSLVQRGGTDTQYF
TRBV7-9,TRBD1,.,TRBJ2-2,TGTGCCAGCAGCGACGGACAGGGTGTTAATAACGGGGAGCTGTTTTTT,CASSDGQGVNNGELFF
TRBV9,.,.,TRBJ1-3,TGTGCCAGCAGCGTTAGAGGGGACTCTGGAAACACCATATATTTT,CASSVRGDSGNTIYF
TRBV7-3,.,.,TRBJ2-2,TGTGCCAGCAGCTTATCAGGGGCCGGGGAGCTGTTTTTT,CASSLSGAGELFF
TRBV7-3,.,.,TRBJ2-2,TGTGCCAGCAGCTTAACAAGAGCACTGAACACCGGGGAGCTGTTTTTT,CASSLTRALNTGELFF
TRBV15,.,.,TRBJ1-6,TGTGCCACCAGCAGAGATAAGGGGGTAGATTCACCCCTCCACTTT,CATSRDKGVDSPLHF
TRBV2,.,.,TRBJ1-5,TGTGCCAGCAGTACACTGCCTAAAGGGGGGGCGGATAGCAATCAGCCCCAGCATTTT,CASSTLPKGGADSNQPQHF
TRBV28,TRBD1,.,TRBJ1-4,TGTGCCAGCAGCTCGGACAGGGCGATGGCTAATGAAAAACTGTTTTTT,CASSSDRAMANEKLFF
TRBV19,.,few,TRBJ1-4,TGTGCCAGTAGTCGGCAGACAAAGAATGAAAAACTGTTTTTT,CASSRQTKNEKLFF
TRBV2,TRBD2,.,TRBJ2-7,TGTGCCAGCAGAGCTACCGCCGGGACTAGCTCCCACGAGCAGTACTTC,CASRATAGTSSHEQYF